This record concerns one T cell receptor beta chain sequence. No antigen is known for it. The sample comes from a study of a mutant IDH1 vaccine in newly diagnosed glioma. Study context: Initiation of the vaccine course occurred 4-6 weeks after radiotherapy alone, or alongside temozolomide cycles.

Whole-study results and caveats: There seemed to be no relation between pseudoprogression and changes in top peripheral T cell clonotypes. It was just under 95% of patients that developed vaccine-induced immune responses.

J lost 7 bases, V lost 5 bases, and 9 bases had no gene match. This CDR3 has 15 residues. CDR1 and CDR2 from the germline V gene are LNHDA and SQIVND (reference sequence). Generated by immunoSEQ multiplex PCR, the TCRdb table keeps only in-frame clones and is missing some. The sample has roughly 72,000 clones, roughly 90% seen once; the top ten hold 0.56%. The time point is: week 5, during vaccination. Topical imiquimod was applied with each vaccine dose, which held 300 ug of mutant IDH1 20-mer peptide. The specimen was PBMCs, collected from a glioma patient whose treatment included an IDH1 peptide vaccine. The genes are TRBV19 and TRBJ2-1; TRBD2 aligns across 9 bases. The TCR was taken from a woman aged 45 to 65 with glioma. CDR3 residues: CASSVGLAGGNEQFF. In nucleotides, the CDR3 is TGTGCCAGTAGTGTGGGACTGGCGGGAGGGAATGAGCAGTTCTTC.